This is a list of T cell receptor beta chains from one sample in a study of CD8 T cells in ankylosing spondylitis. Each CDR3 protein gets one entry after TCRdb re-called the 5' RACE reads with MiXCR. The data show 300,000 to 400,000 distinct CDR3 sequences, with 14% to 15% seen just once and 0.9% to 1.2% held by the top ten. The sequencing sample was made of blood, either unsorted or a sorted T cell fraction (not recorded which). These receptors originate from a male donor with ankylosing spondylitis or in good health (not recorded which). Both conserved end residues are part of each CDR3. D genes are given only for firm matches. Size is omitted from some rows. Given values are once, few, many or a class for expanded clones.

D gene: TRBD2
V gene: TRBV25-1
J gene: TRBJ2-5
clone size: few
CDR3 protein: CASTPAGDQETQYF
CDR3 DNA: TGTGCCAGCACCCCAGCGGGGGATCAAGAGACCCAGTACTTC

D gene: NA
V gene: TRBV5-1
J gene: TRBJ2-2
clone size: NA
CDR3 protein: CASSLVTVATGELFF
CDR3 DNA: TGCGCCAGCAGCTTGGTTACAGTAGCCACCGGGGAGCTGTTTTTT

D gene: NA
V gene: TRBV5-1
J gene: TRBJ2-5
clone size: many
CDR3 protein: CASSLAYRPGETQYF
CDR3 DNA: TGCGCCAGCAGCTTGGCATACAGGCCAGGAGAGACCCAGTACTTC

D gene: TRBD2
V gene: TRBV3-1
J gene: TRBJ2-3
clone size: few
CDR3 protein: CASSQGRLAGGSTDTQYF
CDR3 DNA: TGTGCCAGCAGCCAAGGGCGACTAGCGGGGGGGAGCACAGATACGCAGTATTTT

D gene: NA
V gene: TRBV7-9
J gene: TRBJ2-2
clone size: NA
CDR3 protein: CAPSLSGIGELFF
CDR3 DNA: TGTGCCCCCTCTCTAAGCGGCATCGGGGAGCTGTTTTTT

D gene: NA
V gene: TRBV14
J gene: TRBJ2-7
clone size: NA
CDR3 protein: CASSQLGWDSEQYF
CDR3 DNA: TGTGCCAGCAGCCAACTCGGTTGGGACTCCGAGCAGTACTTC

D gene: NA
V gene: TRBV12-3/TRBV12-4
J gene: TRBJ1-3
clone size: NA
CDR3 protein: CASSFAGLSGNTIYF
CDR3 DNA: TGTGCCAGCAGTTTCGCAGGACTCTCTGGAAACACCATATATTTT

D gene: NA
V gene: TRBV12-3/TRBV12-4
J gene: TRBJ1-1
clone size: many
CDR3 protein: CASSQGVAEAFF
CDR3 DNA: TGTGCCAGCAGTCAAGGGGTGGCTGAAGCTTTCTTT

D gene: NA
V gene: TRBV7-2
J gene: TRBJ1-3
clone size: NA
CDR3 protein: CASSLARASSGNTIYF
CDR3 DNA: TGTGCCAGCAGCTTAGCGCGCGCGAGCTCTGGAAACACCATATATTTT

D gene: NA
V gene: TRBV20-1
J gene: TRBJ1-2
clone size: many
CDR3 protein: CSARVYWETTRGYTF
CDR3 DNA: TGCAGTGCTAGAGTCTACTGGGAGACCACGAGGGGCTACACCTTC

D gene: NA
V gene: TRBV7-2
J gene: TRBJ2-1
clone size: few
CDR3 protein: CASSLDRAFYNEQFF
CDR3 DNA: TGTGCCAGCAGCTTAGACAGGGCCTTCTACAATGAGCAGTTCTTC

D gene: NA
V gene: TRBV25-1
J gene: TRBJ1-1
clone size: few
CDR3 protein: CASISGAGNTEAFF
CDR3 DNA: TGTGCCAGCATTTCAGGGGCGGGGAACACTGAAGCTTTCTTT

D gene: TRBD1
V gene: TRBV5-1
J gene: TRBJ1-2
clone size: many
CDR3 protein: CASSLTDRVNYGYTF
CDR3 DNA: TGCGCCAGCAGCTTGACGGACAGGGTTAACTATGGCTACACCTTC

D gene: NA
V gene: TRBV6-2/TRBV6-3
J gene: TRBJ2-1
clone size: few
CDR3 protein: CASRPGLSYNEQFF
CDR3 DNA: TGTGCCAGCAGACCGGGACTCTCCTACAATGAGCAGTTCTTC

D gene: NA
V gene: TRBV7-2
J gene: TRBJ2-7
clone size: few
CDR3 protein: CASSLGGQVTYEQYF
CDR3 DNA: TGTGCCAGCAGCTTAGGTGGCCAGGTTACCTACGAGCAGTACTTC

D gene: NA
V gene: TRBV11-2
J gene: TRBJ2-7
clone size: NA
CDR3 protein: CASSFAPGNYEQYF
CDR3 DNA: TGTGCCAGCAGCTTCGCTCCAGGGAACTACGAGCAGTACTTC

D gene: NA
V gene: TRBV12-3/TRBV12-4
J gene: TRBJ1-5
clone size: few
CDR3 protein: CASSSDSFNQPQHF
CDR3 DNA: TGTGCCAGCAGTTCCGACAGCTTCAATCAGCCCCAGCATTTT

D gene: NA
V gene: TRBV6-4
J gene: TRBJ2-6
clone size: NA
CDR3 protein: CASSDNRLRSGANVLTF
CDR3 DNA: TGTGCCAGCAGTGATAACAGGTTACGCTCTGGGGCCAACGTCCTGACTTTC

D gene: NA
V gene: TRBV7-9
J gene: TRBJ2-5
clone size: NA
CDR3 protein: CASSLVWAEDVTQYF
CDR3 DNA: TGTGCCAGCAGCTTAGTATGGGCAGAGGACGTGACCCAGTACTTC

D gene: NA
V gene: TRBV12-3/TRBV12-4
J gene: TRBJ2-2
clone size: NA
CDR3 protein: CASRYRFTGELFF
CDR3 DNA: TGTGCCAGCAGGTACAGATTCACCGGGGAGCTGTTTTTT

D gene: TRBD2
V gene: TRBV4-2
J gene: TRBJ2-7
clone size: few
CDR3 protein: CASGGIAGAKNEQYF
CDR3 DNA: TGTGCCAGCGGGGGTATAGCGGGGGCGAAGAACGAGCAGTACTTC

D gene: TRBD1
V gene: TRBV3-1
J gene: TRBJ2-7
clone size: few
CDR3 protein: CASSQERGQHEQYF
CDR3 DNA: TGTGCCAGCAGCCAAGAAAGGGGGCAGCACGAGCAGTACTTC

D gene: TRBD1
V gene: TRBV5-1
J gene: TRBJ1-5
clone size: NA
CDR3 protein: CASSLGTGLNQPQHF
CDR3 DNA: TGCGCCAGCAGCCTCGGGACAGGCCTCAATCAGCCCCAGCATTTT

D gene: TRBD1
V gene: TRBV30
J gene: TRBJ2-3
clone size: NA
CDR3 protein: CAWSEDRRVGTQYF
CDR3 DNA: TGTGCCTGGAGTGAGGACAGGCGAGTCGGTACGCAGTATTTT

D gene: NA
V gene: TRBV30
J gene: TRBJ2-1
clone size: NA
CDR3 protein: CAWSVRWSSYNEQFF
CDR3 DNA: TGTGCCTGGAGTGTACGATGGAGCTCCTACAATGAGCAGTTCTTC

D gene: NA
V gene: TRBV20-1
J gene: TRBJ2-2
clone size: NA
CDR3 protein: CSARGRGGGHTGELFF
CDR3 DNA: TGCAGTGCTAGAGGCAGGGGTGGCGGGCACACCGGGGAGCTGTTTTTT

D gene: NA
V gene: TRBV12-3/TRBV12-4
J gene: TRBJ1-3
clone size: NA
CDR3 protein: CASSPDTGNTIYF
CDR3 DNA: TGTGCCAGCAGCCCGGACACTGGAAACACCATATATTTT

D gene: NA
V gene: TRBV21-1
J gene: TRBJ2-6
clone size: few
CDR3 protein: CASSKVDHSLSGANVLTF
CDR3 DNA: TGTGCCAGCAGCAAAGTAGACCACAGCCTCTCTGGGGCCAACGTCCTGACTTTC

D gene: TRBD2
V gene: TRBV12-3/TRBV12-4
J gene: TRBJ2-3
clone size: NA
CDR3 protein: CASSLPGTSGRAQYF
CDR3 DNA: TGTGCCAGCAGCCTCCCCGGGACTAGTGGGCGTGCGCAGTATTTT